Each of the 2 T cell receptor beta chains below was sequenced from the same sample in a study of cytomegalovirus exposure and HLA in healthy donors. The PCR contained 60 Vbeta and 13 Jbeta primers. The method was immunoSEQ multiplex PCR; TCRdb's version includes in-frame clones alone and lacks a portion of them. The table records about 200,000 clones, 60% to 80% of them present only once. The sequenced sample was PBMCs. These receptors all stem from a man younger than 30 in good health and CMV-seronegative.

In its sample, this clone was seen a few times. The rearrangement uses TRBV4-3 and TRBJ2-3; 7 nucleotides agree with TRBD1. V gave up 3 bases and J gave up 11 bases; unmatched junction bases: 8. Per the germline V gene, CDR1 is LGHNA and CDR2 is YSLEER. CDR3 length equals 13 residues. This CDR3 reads CASSQARDREQYF. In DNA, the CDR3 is TGCGCCAGCAGCCAGGCCCGGGACAGAGAGCAGTATTTT.

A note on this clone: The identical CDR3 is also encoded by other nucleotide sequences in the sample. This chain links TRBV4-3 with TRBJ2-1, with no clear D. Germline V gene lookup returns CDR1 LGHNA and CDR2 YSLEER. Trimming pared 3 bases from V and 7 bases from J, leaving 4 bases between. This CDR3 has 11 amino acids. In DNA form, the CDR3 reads TGCGCCAGCAGCCAGGCTAATGAGCAGTTCTTC. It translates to CASSQANEQFF.